This entry lists 5 T cell receptor beta chains sequenced from one sample in a study of a mutant IDH1 vaccine in newly diagnosed glioma. No antigen has been assigned to these receptors. Documented time point: week 5, during vaccination. Each dose of the vaccine consisted of 300 ug of mutant IDH1 20-mer peptide, with topical imiquimod. Repertoires were generated with immunoSEQ multiplex PCR, while TCRdb's copy carries only in-frame clones and drops some. The data show approximately 51,000 clones, about 77% seen once. The specimen comprised PBMCs, sampled from a glioma patient whose treatment included an IDH1 peptide vaccine. Receptors originate from a woman in her 40s with glioma.

The V and J genes are TRBV18 and TRBJ2-5; D not resolved. The CDR3 is 13 residues long. Trimming took off 6 bases at V and 3 bases at J, with 11 bases between the two ends. The V gene's germline CDR1 is KGHSH and CDR2 LQKENI. CDR3 loop: CASSHDSEETQYF. CDR3 in DNA: TGTGCCAGCTCCCATGACTCTGAAGAGACCCAGTACTTC.

The chain recombines TRBV11-2 with TRBJ1-1, with D possibly matching TRBD1 (6 bases). Germline CDR1 is SGHAT and CDR2 is FQNNGV. Trimming removed 0 bases from V and 9 bases from J, with 11 bases in between. The CDR3 extends over 13 amino acids. In nucleotides, the CDR3 is TGTGCCAGCAGCTTAGATCTTCAGGGGCAAGCTTTCTTT. This translates into CASSLDLQGQAFF.

The table lists this clone with a count of one. The rearrangement uses TRBV7-8 and TRBJ2-3, with a tentative D call TRBD2 (7 bases). V gave up 5 bases and J gave up 1 base, with 16 bases separating them. This CDR3 is 16 amino acids long. Germline lookup yields CDR1 SGHVS and CDR2 FQNEAQ. Written as DNA, the CDR3 is TGTGCCAGCAGCCCCATCAAAGGGGGGGGCACAGATACGCAGTATTTT. The encoded protein is CASSPIKGGGTDTQYF.

The chain has TRBV5-1 and TRBJ2-5; D is tentatively TRBD1 or TRBD2 (5 bases each). This CDR3 has 14 residues. Trimming cost V 2 bases and J 5 bases, with 13 bases left between them. The germline V gene has CDR1 SGHRS and CDR2 YFSETQ. The CDR3 protein is CASSFMQGGETQYF. As DNA, the CDR3 is TGCGCCAGCAGCTTTATGCAGGGCGGGGAGACCCAGTACTTC.

The chain uses TRBV5-4 and TRBJ2-3, with 12 bases fitting TRBD2. The germline gives CDR1 SGHNT, CDR2 YYREEE (reference sequence). The CDR3 is 15 residues long. V dropped 4 bases and J dropped 5; count of bases not matched to a gene: 5. The CDR3 here is CASSPSGGAGDTQYF. The CDR3 DNA reads as TGTGCCAGCAGCCCTAGCGGGGGGGCCGGAGATACGCAGTATTTT. Complete variable domain (other parts from reference TRBV5-4 and TRBJ2-3): ETGVTQSPTHLIKTRGQQVTLRCSSQSGHNTVSWYQQALGQGPQFIFQYYREEENGRGNFPPRFSGLQFPNYSSELNVNALELDDSALYLCASSPSGGAGDTQYFGPGTRLTVL.